This T cell receptor beta chain was retrieved from a study of blood T cell repertoires in COVID-19. The assay was immunoSEQ multiplex PCR, and TCRdb's table has in-frame clones only and misses some. The table shows 280,000 or so clones, with 88% occurring only once. The germline CDR1 and CDR2 sequences are SNHLY and FYNNEI. V dropped 7 bases and J dropped 7; count of bases not matched to a gene: 17. This CDR3 has 16 amino acids. The sequenced sample was peripheral blood. This chain joins TRBV2 and TRBJ2-5, with 8 positions matching TRBD1. This clonotype was obtained from a man in his late teens or twenties with active or convalescent COVID-19. CDR3 residues: CASIEGRTGQLGTQYF. The DNA of the CDR3 is TGTGCCAGCATCGAGGGGAGGACAGGGCAATTGGGGACCCAGTACTTC.